Below, 31 T cell receptor beta chains from the same sample are listed, as sequenced in a study of blood T cell repertoires in COVID-19. Assay used: immunoSEQ multiplex PCR; TCRdb lists only in-frame clones, some missing. This sample has fewer than 300,000 clones, with more than 75% found just once. Material: peripheral blood. The receptors stem from a man in his fifties or sixties with COVID-19, enrolled during active disease.

The J gene is TRBJ2-2, the V gene TRBV12-5; TRBD1 agrees at 7 bases. Trimming took 6 bases from V and 0 from J; bases not matched to a gene: 4. CDR3 size: 15 residues. Germline values: CDR1 LGHNT, CDR2 FRNRAP. This chain's CDR3 is CASGRDSANTGELFF. The CDR3 nucleotides read TGTGCTAGTGGAAGGGACAGCGCGAACACCGGGGAGCTGTTTTTT. The full variable domain, its missing parts supplied by reference TRBV12-5 and TRBJ2-2, is DARVTQTPRHKVTEMGQEVTMRCQPILGHNTVFWYRQTMMQGLELLAYFRNRAPLDDSGMPKDRFSAEMPDATLATLKIQPSEPRDSAVYFCASGRDSANTGELFFGEGSRLTVL.

The chain has TRBV5-1 and TRBJ2-7, with D possibly matching TRBD1 (6 bases). The CDR3 is made up of 14 amino acids. Germline V CDR1 and CDR2: SGHRS, YFSETQ. Trimming pared 0 bases from V and 3 bases from J, leaving 10 bases between. For the CDR3, the DNA is TGCGCCAGCAGCTTGGCGTCAGGGGACTACGAGCAGTACTTC. Translated: CASSLASGDYEQYF.

The J gene is TRBJ2-2, the V gene TRBV2; D unclear. Germline CDR1 reads SNHLY; CDR2 reads FYNNEI. The CDR3 sequence is 15 residues long. V was cut by 6 bases and J by 0 bases, with 11 bases left in between. This chain's CDR3 is CASSPILANTGELFF. The CDR3 nucleotides are TGTGCCAGCAGCCCCATACTCGCGAACACCGGGGAGCTGTTTTTT.

This clone was seen a single time. The chain uses TRBV19 and TRBJ2-2; 7 nucleotides match TRBD1. The length of the CDR3 is 17 residues. With V trimmed by 5 bases and J by 3 bases, 12 bases remained unmatched. Per the germline V gene, CDR1 is LNHDA and CDR2 is SQIVND (reference sequence). The chain's CDR3 is CASSFYRGPRDTGELFF. For the CDR3, the DNA is TGTGCCAGTAGTTTTTACAGGGGCCCCCGCGACACCGGGGAGCTGTTTTTT. The full variable domain, in which reference TRBV19 and TRBJ2-2 provide the parts outside the CDR3, is DGGITQSPKYLFRKEGQNVTLSCEQNLNHDAMYWYRQDPGQGLRLIYYSQIVNDFQKGDIAEGYSVSREKKESFPLTVTSAQKNPTAFYLCASSFYRGPRDTGELFFGEGSRLTVL.

This rearrangement joins TRBV30 to TRBJ1-5; no clear D gene. The CDR3 has 12 amino acids. Trimming took off 1 base at V and 11 bases at J, with 12 bases between the two ends. From germline, CDR1 is GTSNPN and CDR2 SVGIG (reference sequence). CDR3 loop: CAWSDEPGAQHF. The CDR3 DNA follows: TGTGCCTGGAGTGACGAGCCCGGGGCCCAGCATTTT. The entire variable domain, with the rest obtained from reference TRBV30 and TRBJ1-5, is as follows: SQTIHQWPATLVQPVGSPLSLECTVEGTSNPNLYWYRQAAGRGLQLLFYSVGIGQISSEVPQNLSASRPQDRQFILSSKKLLLSDSGFYLCAWSDEPGAQHFGDGTRLSIL.

The CDR3 coding sequence is TGTGCCAGCAGTGTAGCAGGGGAAAGGGGCTATGGCTACACCTTC. Translation gives CASSVAGERGYGYTF. The V and J genes are TRBV7-9 and TRBJ1-2; D might be TRBD1 (6 bases). The CDR3 is made up of 15 amino acids. The ends were cut back, 6 bases at V and 4 bases at J, with 18 bases in the middle. Germline loops: CDR1 SEHNR, CDR2 FQNEAQ (reference sequence). The whole variable domain, filled in from reference TRBV7-9 and TRBJ1-2, reads DTGVSQNPRHKITKRGQNVTFRCDPISEHNRLYWYRQTLGQGPEFLTYFQNEAQLEKSRLLSDRFSAERPKGSFSTLEIQRTEQGDSAMYLCASSVAGERGYGYTFGSGTRLTVV.

The rearrangement joins TRBV5-4 to TRBJ2-1, with 10 nucleotides matching TRBD2. The V gene end was trimmed by 0 bases and the J gene end by 5 bases; junction bases not matched to a gene: 2. This CDR3 is 15 amino acids long. Germline-derived CDR1 and CDR2 are SGHNT and YYREEE (reference sequence). The CDR3 reads CASSLGSGGNNEQFF. In DNA form, the CDR3 reads TGTGCCAGCAGCTTGGGTAGCGGGGGGAACAATGAGCAGTTCTTC.

The chain combines TRBV19 with TRBJ1-5, with D perhaps matching TRBD1 (5 bases). Germline loops: CDR1 LNHDA, CDR2 SQIVND (reference sequence). CDR3 length equals 15 residues. V was clipped by 7 bases and J by 3 bases, with 16 bases between them. In DNA form, the CDR3 reads TGTGCCAGTACCCAGACAGCTTTCTACAATCAGCCCCAGCATTTT. Amino acid sequence: CASTQTAFYNQPQHF.

The chain links TRBV28 to TRBJ2-5; 12 bases are a match to TRBD2. CDR3 length: 15 amino acids. Per the germline V gene, CDR1 is MDHEN and CDR2 is SYDVKM. The junction had 8 bases not matched to a gene; V was cut back by 7 bases and J by 5 bases. The CDR3 DNA reads TGTGCCAGCACCGGACTAGCGGGGTACGGGGAGACCCAGTACTTC. Translating it yields CASTGLAGYGETQYF.

The chain couples TRBV3-1 (or the pseudogene TRBV3-2) to TRBJ2-2, with 11 bases aligning to TRBD2. Germline CDR1 LGHDT, CDR2 YNNKEL (reference sequence). Trimming at V came to 8 bases and at J to 4 bases, leaving 3 bases not matched to a gene. This CDR3 is built from 14 residues. CDR3 protein: CASGLAGVTGELFF. CDR3 bases: TGTGCCAGCGGACTAGCGGGTGTCACCGGGGAGCTGTTTTTT.

This chain links TRBV18 with TRBJ1-2, with 8 bases fitting TRBD1. The V gene end was trimmed by 4 bases and the J gene end by 8 bases; junction bases not matched to a gene: 9. This CDR3 has 14 residues. CDR1 and CDR2 (germline): KGHSH, LQKENI. The CDR3 reads CASSLAGTGDGYTF. The CDR3 region has the DNA TGTGCCAGCTCACTCGCCGGGACAGGAGACGGCTACACCTTC.

The chain combines TRBV18 with TRBJ1-1, with D maybe TRBD1 (6 bases). The V and J ends lost 6 bases and 4 bases respectively, with 12 bases between them. Germline V gene lookup returns CDR1 KGHSH and CDR2 LQKENI. CDR3 length: 13 amino acids. The DNA for the CDR3 is TGTGCCAGCTCGTCACGGGACACCACTGAAGCTTTCTTT. Residues: CASSSRDTTEAFF.

The chain has TRBV19 and TRBJ2-3; 9 bases map to TRBD2. V trimming: 3 bases; J trimming: 4 bases; junction bases outside the gene matches: 8. Per germline, CDR1 LNHDA and CDR2 SQIVND (reference sequence). CDR3 length equals 16 residues. CDR3 nucleotides: TGTGCCAGTAGTATGGGGACTAGCTTACGGCCAGATACGCAGTATTTT. It is translated as CASSMGTSLRPDTQYF.

This clone was seen only a few times. Other DNA variants within this sample encode the same CDR3. This chain joins TRBV6-5 and TRBJ2-7; possibly TRBD2 for D (6 bases). V lost 0 bases, J lost 1 base, and 7 bases lay in between. The CDR3 is 14 amino acids. CDR1 MNHEY and CDR2 SVGAGI come from the germline V gene. CDR3 sequence: CASSYSGGSYEQYF. The CDR3, as DNA: TGTGCCAGCAGTTACTCGGGAGGTTCCTACGAGCAGTACTTC.

The rearrangement joins TRBV29-1 to TRBJ1-2; 9 nucleotides agree with TRBD1. V lost 5 bases, J lost 7 bases, and 11 bases stayed unmatched. Looked up from germline, CDR1 is SQVTM and CDR2 is ANQGSEA. The CDR3 has 14 amino acids. CDR3 protein: CSVHDKKQGAGYTF. Written as DNA, the CDR3 is TGCAGCGTTCACGATAAAAAACAGGGGGCTGGCTACACCTTC.

This chain uses TRBV9 with TRBJ2-2; perhaps TRBD1 as D (7 bases). The CDR3 has 16 residues. With 0 bases removed from V and 5 bases from J, the gap between germline ends came to 14 bases. CDR1 SGDLS and CDR2 YYNGEE come from the germline V gene. CDR3 DNA: TGTGCCAGCAGCGTAGGAGGAGGGGGCGGAACCGGGGAGCTGTTTTTT. This translates into CASSVGGGGGTGELFF.

The rearrangement links TRBV27 to TRBJ2-2; tentative D call: TRBD1 (7 bases). V was clipped by 2 bases and J by 7 bases, with 20 bases between them. Germline values: CDR1 MNHEY, CDR2 SMNVEV (reference sequence). The CDR3 extends over 17 amino acids. The CDR3 reads CASSLPQGEAWGGELFF. CDR3 in DNA: TGTGCCAGCAGTTTACCCCAGGGGGAGGCCTGGGGCGGGGAGCTGTTTTTT.

The chain joins TRBV6-2 or TRBV6-3 to TRBJ1-1; 9 nucleotides agree with TRBD1. CDR3 length equals 18 residues. Per germline, CDR1 MNHEY and CDR2 SVGEGT. V lost 2 bases and J lost 4; bases outside the gene matches: 14. In nucleotides, the CDR3 is TGTGCCAGCAGTTACATAACAGGGGGCTATAGTAGAATCACTGAAGCTTTCTTT. Protein sequence: CASSYITGGYSRITEAFF.

The chain has TRBV27 and TRBJ2-7; possible D gene TRBD2, 5 bases. This CDR3 has 14 residues. In germline, CDR1 is MNHEY, CDR2 SMNVEV (reference sequence). V lost 7 bases to trimming and J lost 2 bases, with 15 bases between them. Here the CDR3 reads CASTPGNNPYEQYF. CDR3 DNA sequence: TGTGCCAGCACCCCGGGGAACAATCCCTACGAGCAGTACTTC.

The CDR3 DNA sequence: TGTGCCAGCAGCTTGGGGGGGGGTCGCAATCAGCCCCAGCATTTT. It encodes CASSLGGGRNQPQHF. This rearrangement joins TRBV5-6 to TRBJ1-5; a possible D gene is TRBD1 (5 bases). CDR3 length: 15 residues. V was cut by 0 bases and J by 2 bases, with 9 bases left in between. The germline CDR1 and CDR2 sequences are SGHDT and YYEEEE. Together with reference TRBV5-6 and TRBJ1-5, the CDR3 gives the full variable domain: DAGVTQSPTHLIKTRGQQVTLRCSPKSGHDTVSWYQQALGQGPQFIFQYYEEEERQRGNFPDRFSGHQFPNYSSELNVNALLLGDSALYLCASSLGGGRNQPQHFGDGTRLSIL.

V and J are TRBV12-5 and TRBJ2-7; 11 bases line up with TRBD2. With 6 bases clipped from V and 0 bases from J, the junction kept 7 bases outside the gene matches. The CDR3 totals 16 residues. Looked up from germline, CDR1 is LGHNT and CDR2 is FRNRAP. CDR3 in amino acids: CASGPPTSGISYEQYF. Written as DNA, the CDR3 is TGTGCTAGTGGCCCCCCGACTAGCGGGATCTCCTACGAGCAGTACTTC.

The chain combines TRBV6-5 with TRBJ1-2, with 7 bases identical to TRBD1. CDR3 length equals 14 residues. J was trimmed by 4 bases and V by 6 bases; bases with no gene match: 8. In germline, CDR1 is MNHEY, CDR2 SVGAGI. The CDR3 loop reads CASRINRGSYGYTF. The CDR3 bases are TGTGCCAGCAGAATCAACAGGGGTTCCTATGGCTACACCTTC.

The V call is TRBV7-9, the J call TRBJ1-6; possible D gene TRBD1, 6 bases. CDR1 and CDR2 from the germline V gene are SEHNR and FQNEAQ (reference sequence). The CDR3 sequence is 14 residues long. V was shortened by 5 bases and J by 7 bases, with 12 bases between the two germline ends. CDR3 DNA sequence: TGTGCCAGCAGCACCGACAGGTTCAATTCACCCCTCCACTTT. This codes for CASSTDRFNSPLHF.

The chain combines TRBV15 with TRBJ2-1; 11 nucleotides line up with TRBD2. This CDR3 comprises 15 residues. Germline lookup yields CDR1 LNHNV and CDR2 YYDKDF (reference sequence). Trimming took 1 base from V and 5 from J; bases not matched to a gene: 1. CDR3 region: CATSRVGLADNEQFF. The CDR3 DNA sequence: TGTGCCACCAGCAGAGTGGGACTAGCGGACAATGAGCAGTTCTTC.

The V call is TRBV12-3 or TRBV12-4, the J call TRBJ2-1, with 9 bases lining up with TRBD2. The CDR3 extends over 12 amino acids. The CDR3 spells CAGSGRNNEQFF. The CDR3 DNA sequence: TGTGCGGGGAGCGGGAGGAACAATGAGCAGTTCTTC.

The chain carries TRBV5-8 and TRBJ2-5; TRBD1 matches at 9 bases. Germline values: CDR1 SGHTS, CDR2 YDEGEE. This CDR3 comprises 16 residues. With V trimmed by 3 bases and J by 1 base, 7 bases remained unmatched. CDR3 region: CASSSPGQGLQETQYF. CDR3 DNA: TGTGCCAGCAGCTCCCCGGGACAGGGCCTCCAAGAGACCCAGTACTTC.

This clone was counted at least ten times. CDR3 sequence reads: CASSSEDRVWYGYTF. The CDR3, as DNA: TGTGCCAGCAGCTCCGAGGACAGGGTCTGGTATGGCTACACCTTC. The gene calls are TRBV5-8 and TRBJ1-2; 8 bases map to TRBD1. After removal of 3 bases from V and 5 bases from J, the junction contained 9 bases not matched to a gene. CDR3 length: 15 residues. Germline V gene data show CDR1 as SGHTS and CDR2 as YDEGEE.

The V gene is TRBV27, the J gene TRBJ2-7; a weak D match, TRBD2 (5 bases). V was pared by 5 bases and J by 3 bases, with 11 bases between. This CDR3 is 13 amino acids long. The germline V gene encodes CDR1 MNHEY and CDR2 SMNVEV (reference sequence). This CDR3 is CASSNRGLYEQYF. The DNA for the CDR3 is TGTGCCAGCAGTAACCGGGGTCTCTACGAGCAGTACTTC.

A single count supports this clone. This chain connects TRBV7-2 to TRBJ1-3; 10 bases line up with TRBD1. Germline CDR1 SGHTA, CDR2 FQGNSA. This CDR3 has 16 residues. V was pared by 5 bases and J by 0 bases, with 4 bases of the junction left unmatched. The CDR3 loop reads CASSPRDRGSGNTIYF. DNA of the CDR3: TGTGCCAGCAGCCCACGGGACAGGGGCTCTGGAAACACCATATATTTT.

V is TRBV7-6 and J is TRBJ2-5; D remains unclear. Trimming stripped 1 base from V and 5 bases from J, with 11 bases between. The CDR3 sequence is 14 residues long. Germline V CDR1 and CDR2: SGHVS, FNYEAQ. The CDR3 loop reads CASSLGATRETQYF. Written as DNA, the CDR3 is TGTGCCAGCAGCTTAGGCGCCACTCGGGAGACCCAGTACTTC.

The chain recombines TRBV28 with TRBJ1-2; D is possibly TRBD1 (5 bases). CDR3 size: 15 residues. Trimming took off 1 base at V and 3 bases at J, with 12 bases between the two ends. In germline, CDR1 is MDHEN, CDR2 SYDVKM. The CDR3 is CASSLSGGSDYGYTF. The CDR3 DNA reads TGTGCCAGCAGTTTATCGGGGGGGAGTGACTATGGCTACACCTTC.